This T cell receptor (beta chain) was sequenced for a study of blood T cell repertoires in COVID-19. The V gene's germline CDR1 is DFQATT and CDR2 SNEGSKA (reference sequence). Trimming removed 3 bases at V and 0 bases at J, with 12 bases between. This CDR3 has 14 residues. The repertoire was sequenced with immunoSEQ multiplex PCR; TCRdb's copy has only in-frame clones and lacks some. The table lists about 270,000 clones, 81% of them singletons. Sequenced: peripheral blood. The clonotype comes from a woman between 55 and 75 years old with active or convalescent COVID-19. The V gene is TRBV20-1, the J gene TRBJ2-7, with no clear D. Here the CDR3 DNA reads TGCAGTGCTAGTCACAGCCAAAGCTCCTACGAGCAGTACTTC. Translating gives CSASHSQSSYEQYF.